Listed here are 15 T cell receptor beta chains from one sample, sequenced in a study of blood T cell repertoires in COVID-19. Clones were read by immunoSEQ multiplex PCR, and TCRdb kept only the in-frame ones, dropping some. The sample has about 200,000 clones; around 81% are singletons. The sample consisted of peripheral blood. The receptors stem from a man aged 60 to 75 with COVID-19, enrolled during active disease.

The V and J genes are TRBV24-1 and TRBJ1-2, with TRBD1 matching over 8 bases. CDR3 length: 15 amino acids. Germline loops: CDR1 KGHDR, CDR2 SFDVKD. The ends lost 4 bases at V and 10 bases at J; junction bases unmatched: 13. The CDR3 spells CATSDQRTGKVAYTF. The CDR3 DNA sequence: TGTGCCACCAGTGACCAACGGACAGGGAAAGTAGCCTACACCTTC.

This clone was counted a few times. V and J are TRBV4-2 and TRBJ2-1; 10 bases are shared with TRBD1. Germline V gene lookup returns CDR1 LGHNA and CDR2 YNFKEQ. This CDR3 spans 15 amino acids. Losses at the gene ends were 0 bases for V and 7 bases for J; bases not matched to a gene: 3. The CDR3 loop reads CASSQEGQGRNEQFF. CDR3 bases: TGTGCCAGCAGCCAAGAGGGACAGGGGCGAAATGAGCAGTTCTTC.

With regard to this clone: Other DNA sequences in this specimen translate into the identical CDR3. The gene calls are TRBV5-1 and TRBJ1-5, with no clear D. CDR1 and CDR2 (germline): SGHRS, YFSETQ. With 0 bases removed from V and 5 bases from J, the gap between germline ends came to 6 bases. CDR3 length: 13 residues. The CDR3 nucleotides are TGCGCCAGCAGCTTGGCCCCCGATCAGCCCCAGCATTTT. Translation: CASSLAPDQPQHF.

The chain employs TRBV6-6 and TRBJ2-7, with D maybe TRBD2 (6 bases). This CDR3 region has 16 residues. Germline assignment: CDR1 MNHNY and CDR2 SVGAGI (reference sequence). Trimming stripped 0 bases from V and 0 bases from J, with 12 bases between. CDR3 sequence: CASSYSIPGVSYEQYF. The CDR3 DNA reads TGTGCCAGCAGTTACTCGATCCCGGGGGTCTCCTACGAGCAGTACTTC.

In this sample, this clone turned up a few times. The chain links TRBV12-3 or TRBV12-4 to TRBJ1-3, with D tentatively TRBD1 (6 bases). The CDR3 is 13 residues long. Trimming left V 6 bases short and J 3 bases short, with 9 bases between. The CDR3 bases are TGTGCCAGCAGCGGACAGCTTGGAAACACCATATATTTT. Protein: CASSGQLGNTIYF.

The rearrangement uses TRBV9 and TRBJ2-2; 7 bases map to TRBD1. The CDR3 has 16 amino acids. The germline V gene has CDR1 SGDLS and CDR2 YYNGEE. Losses at the gene ends were 0 bases for V and 5 bases for J; bases not matched to a gene: 7. The CDR3 here is CASSVVQGVGTGELFF. The DNA of the CDR3 is TGTGCCAGCAGCGTAGTGCAGGGGGTGGGTACCGGGGAGCTGTTTTTT. Full variable domain (rest looked up from reference TRBV9 and TRBJ2-2): DSGVTQTPKHLITATGQRVTLRCSPRSGDLSVYWYQQSLDQGLQFLIQYYNGEERAKGNILERFSAQQFPDLHSELNLSSLELGDSALYFCASSVVQGVGTGELFFGEGSRLTVL.

The chain has TRBV19 and TRBJ2-5; possible D gene TRBD1, 5 bases. The CDR3 has 12 residues. CDR1 and CDR2 (germline): LNHDA, SQIVND (reference sequence). The V and J ends lost 5 bases and 4 bases respectively, with 8 bases between them. This CDR3 is CASSAQGETQYF. CDR3 DNA: TGTGCCAGTAGTGCCCAGGGAGAGACCCAGTACTTC. Full variable domain (outside the CDR3, taken from reference TRBV19 and TRBJ2-5): DGGITQSPKYLFRKEGQNVTLSCEQNLNHDAMYWYRQDPGQGLRLIYYSQIVNDFQKGDIAEGYSVSREKKESFPLTVTSAQKNPTAFYLCASSAQGETQYFGPGTRLLVL.

Only a few counts were recorded for this clone. DNA of the CDR3: TGTGCCAGCAGCTTAGCCTCCGGGACAGGGGTATCACCCCTCCACTTT. Translating gives CASSLASGTGVSPLHF. J is TRBJ1-6 and V is TRBV11-2; TRBD1 aligns across 10 bases. The CDR3 consists of 16 residues. Per the germline V gene, CDR1 is SGHAT and CDR2 is FQNNGV. With V trimmed by 1 base and J by 10 bases, 7 bases remained unmatched.

The CDR3: CASSLETGAYGYTF. The CDR3 DNA reads as TGTGCCAGCAGCTTAGAGACAGGGGCCTATGGCTACACCTTC. The chain recombines TRBV7-9 with TRBJ1-2, with TRBD1 matching over 8 bases. The trim removed 1 base at V and 4 bases at J, leaving 2 bases unmatched. The CDR3 consists of 14 residues. The germline gives CDR1 SEHNR, CDR2 FQNEAQ (reference sequence).

This clone was seen only a few times. The J gene is TRBJ1-2, the V gene TRBV9, with 9 bases lining up with TRBD1. The germline CDR1 and CDR2 sequences are SGDLS and YYNGEE. V was clipped by 0 bases and J by 8 bases; unmatched bases: 5. The CDR3 is 14 residues long. The CDR3 loop is CASSVVEGTGGYTF. CDR3 nucleotides: TGTGCCAGCAGCGTAGTAGAGGGGACAGGGGGCTACACCTTC.

Only one count was recorded for this clone. The chain has TRBV20-1 and TRBJ2-7; a weak D match, TRBD1 (6 bases). Trimming stripped 6 bases from V and 4 bases from J, with 10 bases between. This CDR3 contains 11 residues. From germline, CDR1 is DFQATT and CDR2 SNEGSKA (reference sequence). As DNA, the CDR3 is TGCAGTGCCCTAGGACAGTACGAGCAGTACTTC. Translating it yields CSALGQYEQYF.

The chain couples TRBV9 to TRBJ2-1, with D maybe TRBD1 (5 bases). V lost 0 bases and J lost 0, with 10 bases in between. This CDR3 has 16 residues. Germline CDR1 SGDLS, CDR2 YYNGEE. CDR3 region: CASSVDDRRSYNEQFF. DNA of the CDR3: TGTGCCAGCAGCGTAGACGACAGACGCTCCTACAATGAGCAGTTCTTC.

The rearrangement joins TRBV2 to TRBJ2-5; D possibly corresponds to TRBD1 (6 bases). This CDR3 region has 16 residues. Trimming took off 3 bases at V and 5 bases at J, with 19 bases between the two ends. Germline V gene data show CDR1 as SNHLY and CDR2 as FYNNEI. CDR3 coding DNA: TGTGCCAGCAGTGACTCTGGGCAGGGGTTTTTGGAGACCCAGTACTTC. It codes for CASSDSGQGFLETQYF.

This chain links TRBV19 with TRBJ1-5, with TRBD1 matching 7 bases. Germline V gene sequence: CDR1 LNHDA, CDR2 SQIVND (reference sequence). The CDR3 runs to 15 residues. V dropped 4 bases and J dropped 7; count of bases not matched to a gene: 10. The CDR3 is CASSNNRDSRQPQHF. The CDR3 DNA is TGTGCCAGTAGTAATAACCGGGACAGCAGGCAGCCCCAGCATTTT.

This clone was observed a single time. The J gene is TRBJ2-3, the V gene TRBV4-2, with TRBD2 matching over 8 bases. Trimming cost V 0 bases and J 13 bases; bases outside gene matches: 9. The CDR3 length is 14 residues. The germline V gene has CDR1 LGHNA and CDR2 YNFKEQ. For the CDR3, the DNA is TGTGCCAGCAGCCAAGATGAGGCGCGGGAGGTCAAGTATTTT. Encoded protein: CASSQDEAREVKYF.